This TCR beta chain emerged from a study of cytomegalovirus exposure and HLA in healthy donors. Overall study results and limits: Data from an earlier analysis indicated that most TCR beta V segments were productive either about 90% or about 30% of the time.

Notes on this clone: Its antigen is still unknown.

60 Vbeta and 13 Jbeta primers were used in PCR. Per the original methods: An analysis performed later counted around 86 million unique TCR beta chains (roughly 11 million of them shared). Assay: immunoSEQ multiplex PCR; the TCRdb copy retains only in-frame clones and omits some. For V, J and clone size, that table is used; D and trimming come from the DNA. Among 100,000 or so clones listed, approximately 86% were seen once. The source of this sequence is a man aged 18 to 29 in good health and CMV-seronegative. Sequenced material: PBMCs.

CDR3 coding DNA: TGTGCCAGCAGCCCCGGGACTAGCGGGAGTTGGGCCCAGTACTTC. The encoded protein is CASSPGTSGSWAQYF. This chain joins TRBV5-4 and TRBJ2-5, with 14 bases fitting TRBD2. The V gene's germline CDR1 is SGHNT and CDR2 YYREEE (reference sequence). V lost 4 bases and J lost 9; bases outside the gene matches: 8. This CDR3 is built from 15 residues.